This TCR beta chain was profiled in a study of PD-1 blockade in classical Hodgkin lymphoma. Patients all relapsed after autologous stem cell transplantation, and there was variation in brentuximab vedotin exposure. Turning to this clone: What it recognizes is unknown.

The CDR3 spans 17 residues. V lost 1 base and J 1 base, leaving 15 bases between the germline ends. Germline CDR1 reads SGHVS; CDR2 reads FNYEAQ. TCRdb keeps only in-frame clones here, not all; method: immunoSEQ multiplex PCR. The sample consists of almost 100,000 clones, over 85% of them appearing once. General observations from the study: TCR diversity at baseline was reported to be reduced in newly diagnosed patients relative to healthy donors.

The genes are TRBV7-6 and TRBJ2-3, with D tentatively TRBD2 (6 bases). The source was peripheral blood mononuclear cells (PBMCs), collected at baseline. This sequence originates from a human donor with classical Hodgkin lymphoma. The DNA of the CDR3 is TGTGCCAGCAGCTTAGGAAGCGGGTTCTGGGGCACAGATACGCAGTATTTT. It specifies CASSLGSGFWGTDTQYF.